This TCR beta chain came from a study of shared clonotypes between healthy human individuals. Study-wide context: For every donor, three CD4 naive, three CD4 memory, two CD8 naive and one CD8 memory plates were used. General observations from the study: Richness estimates generally favored naive over memory subsets.

The V segment lost 3 bases and the J segment 3 bases; nucleotides outside the gene matches: 8. CDR1 is SGHTS, CDR2 YDEGEE, per germline. The CDR3 totals 15 residues. Genomic DNA from each subset was divided evenly over several immunoSEQ plates. Repertoires were generated with immunoSEQ multiplex PCR, while TCRdb's copy carries only in-frame clones and drops some. The table lists some 630,000 clones, around 96% of them singletons, with roughly 0.12% in the top ten. As to this clone: Its antigen is still unknown.

CD8 cells regarded as naive lacked CD45RO, were positively chosen for CCR7, and omitted terminally differentiated effector memory CD45RA+ cells. Sequenced material: naive CD8+ T cells sorted from blood. The sequence was collected from a woman in her twenties or thirties in good health. The chain couples TRBV5-8 to TRBJ2-5, with 7 nucleotides matching TRBD1. This CDR3 reads CASSSPTGTKETQYF. The CDR3 bases are TGTGCCAGCAGCTCACCGACAGGGACGAAAGAGACCCAGTACTTC.